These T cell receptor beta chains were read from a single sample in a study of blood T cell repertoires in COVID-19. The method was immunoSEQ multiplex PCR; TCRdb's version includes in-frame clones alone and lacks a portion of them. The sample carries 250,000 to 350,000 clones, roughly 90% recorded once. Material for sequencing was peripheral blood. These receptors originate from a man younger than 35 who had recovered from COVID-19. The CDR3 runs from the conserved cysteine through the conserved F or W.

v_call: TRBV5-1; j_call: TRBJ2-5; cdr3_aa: CASSLVAEETQYF
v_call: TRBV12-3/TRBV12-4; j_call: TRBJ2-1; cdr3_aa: CASSSGFEQFF
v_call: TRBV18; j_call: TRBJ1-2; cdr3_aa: CASSPPAGTGIGANYGYTF
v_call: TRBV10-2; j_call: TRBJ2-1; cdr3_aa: CASTKSMVAVSSYNEQFF
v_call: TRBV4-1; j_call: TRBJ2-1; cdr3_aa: CASSTRQGANEQFF
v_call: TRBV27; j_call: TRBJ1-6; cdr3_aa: CASSFQFRGMTNSYNSPLHF
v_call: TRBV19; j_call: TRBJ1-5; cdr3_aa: CASEVGLANQPQHF
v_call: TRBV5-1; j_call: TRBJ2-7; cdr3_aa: CASSLAGDSVYEQYF
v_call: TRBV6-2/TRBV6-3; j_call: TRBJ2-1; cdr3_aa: CASSYSSPSGVYNEQFF
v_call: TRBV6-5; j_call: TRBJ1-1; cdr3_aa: CASRSSTEAFF
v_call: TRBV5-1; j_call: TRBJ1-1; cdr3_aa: CASSLGQPMNTEAFF
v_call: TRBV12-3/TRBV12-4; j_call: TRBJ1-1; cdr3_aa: CASSFGPYTEAFF
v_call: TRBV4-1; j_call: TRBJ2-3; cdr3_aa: CASSQKVPGQSSATQYF
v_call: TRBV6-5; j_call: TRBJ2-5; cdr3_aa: CASRPEDTNQETQYF
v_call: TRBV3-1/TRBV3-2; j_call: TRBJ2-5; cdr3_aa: CASSQASGYQETQYF
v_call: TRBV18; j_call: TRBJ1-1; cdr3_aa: CASSGQMNTEAFF
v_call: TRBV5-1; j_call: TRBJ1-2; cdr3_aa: CATKPEPREFSGYTF
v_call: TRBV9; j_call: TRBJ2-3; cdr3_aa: CASSAGTSGFTDTQYF
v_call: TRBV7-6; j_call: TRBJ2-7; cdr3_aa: CASSPQGGTGTYEQYF
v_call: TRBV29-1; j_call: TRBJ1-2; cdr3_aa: CSVEAGSGYTF
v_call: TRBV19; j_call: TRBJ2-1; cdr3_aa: CASSIVPSGYNEQFF
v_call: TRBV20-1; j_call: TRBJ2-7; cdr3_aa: CSASKSQGNYEQYF
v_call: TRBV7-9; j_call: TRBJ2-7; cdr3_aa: CASSPTGLEQYF
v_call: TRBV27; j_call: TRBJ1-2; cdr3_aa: CASSLSQNNYGYTF
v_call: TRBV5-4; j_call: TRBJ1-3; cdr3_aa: CASRIQGEAGNTIYF
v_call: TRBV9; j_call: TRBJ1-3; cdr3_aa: CASSHDRGGNTIYF
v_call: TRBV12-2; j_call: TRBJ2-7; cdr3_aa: CASRLAITPGQGAIRSSYEQYF
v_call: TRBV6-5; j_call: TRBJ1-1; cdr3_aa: CATPKTVNTEAFF
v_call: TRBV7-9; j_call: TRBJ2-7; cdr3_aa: CASSHGQGISYEQYF
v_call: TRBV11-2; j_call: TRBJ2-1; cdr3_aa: CASSSRLAGGSYNEQFF
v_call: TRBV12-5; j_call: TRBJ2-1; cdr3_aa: CASGLGANEQFF
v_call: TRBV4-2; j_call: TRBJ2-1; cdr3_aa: CASSRTTVASYNEQFF
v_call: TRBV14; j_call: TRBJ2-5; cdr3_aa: CASSQDRTGQVGPETQYF
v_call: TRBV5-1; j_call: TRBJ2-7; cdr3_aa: CASSLKDRGYEQYF
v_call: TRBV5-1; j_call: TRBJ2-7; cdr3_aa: CASSLERGGLDEQYF
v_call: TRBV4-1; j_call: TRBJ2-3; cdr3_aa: CASSLGGTYTDTQYF
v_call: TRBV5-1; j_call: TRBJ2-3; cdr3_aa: CASSLAGADTQYF
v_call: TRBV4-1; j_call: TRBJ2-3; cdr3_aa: CASSHFTGTSGRAPGDTQYF
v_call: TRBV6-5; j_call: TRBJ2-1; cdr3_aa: CASSSTGPASNEQFF
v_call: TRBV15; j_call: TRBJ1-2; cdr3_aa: CATSRDPGQNYGYTF
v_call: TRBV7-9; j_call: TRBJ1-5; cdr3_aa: CASSTGQGGQPQHF
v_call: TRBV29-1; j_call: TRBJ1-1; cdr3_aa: CSVGGAGGAGNTEAFF
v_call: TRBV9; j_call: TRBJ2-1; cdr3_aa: CASSGTPGQKVNEQFF
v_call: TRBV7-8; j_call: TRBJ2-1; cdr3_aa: CASSFGTSALQYNEQFF
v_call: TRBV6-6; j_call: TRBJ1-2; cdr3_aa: CASSYAPEGRHGYTF
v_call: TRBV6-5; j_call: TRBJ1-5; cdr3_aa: CASSLTGSLKPQHF
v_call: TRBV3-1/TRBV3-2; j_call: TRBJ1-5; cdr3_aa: CASSQEWGPGFYSNQPQHF
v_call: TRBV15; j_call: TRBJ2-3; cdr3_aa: CATSSATSGVLSDTQYF
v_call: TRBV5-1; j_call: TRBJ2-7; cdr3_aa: CASSLARASGSYEQYF
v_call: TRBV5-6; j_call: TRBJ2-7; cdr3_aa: CASSLDWDRGYEQYF
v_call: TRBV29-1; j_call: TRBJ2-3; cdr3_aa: CSARLAGAPDTQYF
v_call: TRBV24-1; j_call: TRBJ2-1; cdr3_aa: CATSDPGLPNEQFF
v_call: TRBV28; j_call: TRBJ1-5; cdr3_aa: CVSSLPTGSNQPQHF
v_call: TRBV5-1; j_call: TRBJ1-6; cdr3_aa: CASSLVSEAGSPLHF
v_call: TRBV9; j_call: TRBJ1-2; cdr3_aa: CASSVGGHPGYTF
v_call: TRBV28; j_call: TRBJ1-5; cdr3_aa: CASRLGGSGQPQHF
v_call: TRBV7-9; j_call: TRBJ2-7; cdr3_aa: CASSPGLTAYEQYF